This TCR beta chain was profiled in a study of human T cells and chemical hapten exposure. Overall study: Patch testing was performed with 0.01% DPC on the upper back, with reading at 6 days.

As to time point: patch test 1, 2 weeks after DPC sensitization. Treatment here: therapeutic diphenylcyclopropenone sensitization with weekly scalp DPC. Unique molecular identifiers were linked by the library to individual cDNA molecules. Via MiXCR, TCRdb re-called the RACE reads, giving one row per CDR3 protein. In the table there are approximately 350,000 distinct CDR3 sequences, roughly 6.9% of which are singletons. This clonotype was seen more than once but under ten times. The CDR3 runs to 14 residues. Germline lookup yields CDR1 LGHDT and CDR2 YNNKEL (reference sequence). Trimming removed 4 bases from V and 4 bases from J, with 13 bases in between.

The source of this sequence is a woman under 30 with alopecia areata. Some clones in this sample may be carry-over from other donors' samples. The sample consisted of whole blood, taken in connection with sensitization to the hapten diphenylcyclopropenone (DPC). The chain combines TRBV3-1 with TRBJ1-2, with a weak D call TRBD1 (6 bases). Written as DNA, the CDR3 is TGTGCCAGCAGCCGATGGACAGACCGCTATGGCTACACCTTC. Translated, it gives CASSRWTDRYGYTF.